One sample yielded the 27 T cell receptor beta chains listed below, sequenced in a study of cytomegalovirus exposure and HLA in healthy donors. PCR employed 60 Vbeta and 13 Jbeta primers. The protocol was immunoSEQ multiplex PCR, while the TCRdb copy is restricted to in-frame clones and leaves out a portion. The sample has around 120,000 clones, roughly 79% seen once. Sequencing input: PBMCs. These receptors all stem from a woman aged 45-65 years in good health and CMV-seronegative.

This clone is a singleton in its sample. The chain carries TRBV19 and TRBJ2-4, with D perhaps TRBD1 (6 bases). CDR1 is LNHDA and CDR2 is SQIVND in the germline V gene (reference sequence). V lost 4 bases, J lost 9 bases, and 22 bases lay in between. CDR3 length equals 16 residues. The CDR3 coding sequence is TGTGCCAGTAGTACCGGACAGTCCCCCCGTTATCCCATTCAGTACTTC. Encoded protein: CASSTGQSPRYPIQYF.

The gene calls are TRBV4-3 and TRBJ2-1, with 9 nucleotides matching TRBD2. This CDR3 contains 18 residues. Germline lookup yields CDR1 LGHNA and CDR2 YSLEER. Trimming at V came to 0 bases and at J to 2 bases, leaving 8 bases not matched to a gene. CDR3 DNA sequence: TGCGCCAGCAGCCAAGATTCAACTAGCGGGTTTGCCTACAATGAGCAGTTCTTC. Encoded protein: CASSQDSTSGFAYNEQFF.

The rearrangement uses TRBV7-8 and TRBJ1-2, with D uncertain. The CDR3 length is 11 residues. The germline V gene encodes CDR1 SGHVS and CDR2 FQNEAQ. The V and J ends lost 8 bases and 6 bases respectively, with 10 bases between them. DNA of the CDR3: TGTGCCAGCGAGGGAGGTAATGGCTACACCTTC. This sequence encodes CASEGGNGYTF. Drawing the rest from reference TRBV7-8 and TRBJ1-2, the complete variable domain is GAGVSQSPRYKVAKRGQDVALRCDPISGHVSLFWYQQALGQGPEFLTYFQNEAQLDKSGLPSDRFFAERPEGSVSTLKIQRTQQEDSAVYLCASEGGNGYTFGSGTRLTVV.

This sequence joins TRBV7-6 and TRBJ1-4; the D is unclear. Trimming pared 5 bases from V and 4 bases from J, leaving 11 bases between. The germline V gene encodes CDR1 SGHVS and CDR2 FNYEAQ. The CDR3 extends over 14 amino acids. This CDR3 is CASSPGSGNEKLFF. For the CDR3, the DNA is TGTGCCAGCAGCCCCGGGTCTGGTAATGAAAAACTGTTTTTT.

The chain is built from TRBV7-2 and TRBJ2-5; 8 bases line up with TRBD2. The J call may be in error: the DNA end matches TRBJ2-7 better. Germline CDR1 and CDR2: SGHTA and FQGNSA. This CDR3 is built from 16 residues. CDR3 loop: CASSLSGSNVGYEQYF. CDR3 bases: TGTGCCAGCAGCTTAAGCGGGAGTAATGTCGGGTACGAGCAGTACTTC.

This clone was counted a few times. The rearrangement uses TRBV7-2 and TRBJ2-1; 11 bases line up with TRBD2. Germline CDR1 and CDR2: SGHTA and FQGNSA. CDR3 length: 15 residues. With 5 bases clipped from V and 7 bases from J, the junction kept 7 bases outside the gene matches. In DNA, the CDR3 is TGTGCCAGCAGCCCCGGGACTAGCGGTACGAATGAGCAGTTCTTC. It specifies CASSPGTSGTNEQFF.

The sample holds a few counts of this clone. The CDR3 region has the DNA TGTGCCAGCAGTTCCCGATCCCCGGAGGAAGCTTTCTTT. Translated, it gives CASSSRSPEEAFF. The rearrangement links TRBV28 to TRBJ1-1; D uncertain. Looked up from germline, CDR1 is MDHEN and CDR2 is SYDVKM. This CDR3 is built from 13 residues. V lost 4 bases to trimming and J lost 8 bases, with 14 bases between them. The variable domain in full, with the rest retrieved from reference TRBV28 and TRBJ1-1, is DVKVTQSSRYLVKRTGEKVFLECVQDMDHENMFWYRQDPGLGLRLIYFSYDVKMKEKGDIPEGYSVSREKKERFSLILESASTNQTSMYLCASSSRSPEEAFFGQGTRLTVV.

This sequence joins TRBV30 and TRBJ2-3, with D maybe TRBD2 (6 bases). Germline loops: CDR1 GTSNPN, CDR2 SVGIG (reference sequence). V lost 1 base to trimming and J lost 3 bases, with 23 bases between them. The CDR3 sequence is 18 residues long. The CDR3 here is CAWSGGLWASEGTDTQYF. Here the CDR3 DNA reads TGTGCCTGGAGTGGTGGTCTTTGGGCTAGCGAGGGGACAGATACGCAGTATTTT. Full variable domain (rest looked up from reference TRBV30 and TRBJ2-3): SQTIHQWPATLVQPVGSPLSLECTVEGTSNPNLYWYRQAAGRGLQLLFYSVGIGQISSEVPQNLSASRPQDRQFILSSKKLLLSDSGFYLCAWSGGLWASEGTDTQYFGPGTRLTVL.

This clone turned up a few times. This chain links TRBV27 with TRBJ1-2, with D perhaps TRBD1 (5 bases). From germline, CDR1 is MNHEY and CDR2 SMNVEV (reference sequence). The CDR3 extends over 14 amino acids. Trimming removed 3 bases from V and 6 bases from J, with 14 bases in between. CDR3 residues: CASSLAPGLDGYTF. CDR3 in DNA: TGTGCCAGCAGTTTGGCCCCAGGGCTCGATGGCTACACCTTC.

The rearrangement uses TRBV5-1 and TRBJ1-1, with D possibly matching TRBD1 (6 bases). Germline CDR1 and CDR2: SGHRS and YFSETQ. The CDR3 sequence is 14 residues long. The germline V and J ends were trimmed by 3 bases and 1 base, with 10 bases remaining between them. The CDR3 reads CASSSQGTNTEAFF. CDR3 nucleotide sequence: TGCGCCAGCAGCTCGCAGGGGACGAACACTGAAGCTTTCTTT.

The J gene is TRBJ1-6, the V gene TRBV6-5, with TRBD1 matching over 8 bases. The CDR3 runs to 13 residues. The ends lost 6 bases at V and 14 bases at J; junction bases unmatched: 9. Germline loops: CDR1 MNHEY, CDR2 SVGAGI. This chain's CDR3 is CASRRQGNEALHF. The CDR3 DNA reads TGTGCCAGCAGGAGACAGGGGAATGAGGCCCTCCACTTT.

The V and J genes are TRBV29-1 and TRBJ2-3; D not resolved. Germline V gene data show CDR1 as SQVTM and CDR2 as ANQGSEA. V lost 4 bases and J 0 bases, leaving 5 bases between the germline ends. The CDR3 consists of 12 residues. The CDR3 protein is CSVGLSTDTQYF. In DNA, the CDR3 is TGCAGCGTTGGTCTAAGCACAGATACGCAGTATTTT.

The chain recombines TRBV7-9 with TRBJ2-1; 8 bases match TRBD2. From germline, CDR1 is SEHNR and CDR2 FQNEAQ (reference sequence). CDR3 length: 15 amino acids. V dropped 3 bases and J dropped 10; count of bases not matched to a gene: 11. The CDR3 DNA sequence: TGTGCCAGCAGCTTGTCGAGCGGGAGAGTTGAGGAGCAGTTCTTC. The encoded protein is CASSLSSGRVEEQFF.

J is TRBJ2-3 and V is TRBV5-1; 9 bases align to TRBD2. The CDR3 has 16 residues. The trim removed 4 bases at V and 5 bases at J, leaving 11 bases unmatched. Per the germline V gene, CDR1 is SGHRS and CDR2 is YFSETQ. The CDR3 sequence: CASSPLREGLEDTQYF. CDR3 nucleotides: TGCGCCAGCAGCCCCTTGCGGGAGGGCCTGGAAGATACGCAGTATTTT.

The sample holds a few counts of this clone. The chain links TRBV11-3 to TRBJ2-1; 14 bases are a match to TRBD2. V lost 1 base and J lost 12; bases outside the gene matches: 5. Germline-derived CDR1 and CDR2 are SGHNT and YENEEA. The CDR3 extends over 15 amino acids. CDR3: CASSLGGLAGEGQFF. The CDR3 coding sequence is TGTGCCAGCAGCTTAGGGGGACTAGCGGGAGAGGGGCAGTTCTTC.

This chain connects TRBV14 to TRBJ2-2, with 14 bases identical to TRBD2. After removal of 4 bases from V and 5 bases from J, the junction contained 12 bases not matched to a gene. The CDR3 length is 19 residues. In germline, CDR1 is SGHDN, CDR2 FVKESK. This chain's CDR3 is CASSPRRGTSGRRTGELFF. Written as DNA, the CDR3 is TGTGCCAGCAGCCCCCGACGCGGGACTAGCGGGAGAAGGACCGGGGAGCTGTTTTTT. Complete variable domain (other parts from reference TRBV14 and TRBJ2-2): EAGVTQFPSHSVIEKGQTVTLRCDPISGHDNLYWYRRVMGKEIKFLLHFVKESKQDESGMPNNRFLAERTGGTYSTLKVQPAELEDSGVYFCASSPRRGTSGRRTGELFFGEGSRLTVL.

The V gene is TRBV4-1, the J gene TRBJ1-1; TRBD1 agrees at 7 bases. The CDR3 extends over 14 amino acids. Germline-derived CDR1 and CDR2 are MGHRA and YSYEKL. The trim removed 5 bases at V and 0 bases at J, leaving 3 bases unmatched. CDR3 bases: TGCGCCAGCAGCGCACAGGGGATGAACACTGAAGCTTTCTTT. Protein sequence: CASSAQGMNTEAFF.

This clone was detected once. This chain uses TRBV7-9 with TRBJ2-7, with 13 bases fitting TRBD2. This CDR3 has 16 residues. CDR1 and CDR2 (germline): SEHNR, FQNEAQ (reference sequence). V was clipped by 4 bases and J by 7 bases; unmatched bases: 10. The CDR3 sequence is CASSSAGTSGIWEQYF. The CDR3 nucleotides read TGTGCCAGCAGCTCCGCGGGGACTAGCGGGATCTGGGAGCAGTACTTC.

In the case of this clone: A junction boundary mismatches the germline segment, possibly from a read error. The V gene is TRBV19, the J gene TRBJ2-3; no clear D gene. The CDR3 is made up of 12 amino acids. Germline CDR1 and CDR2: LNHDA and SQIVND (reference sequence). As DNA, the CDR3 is TGTGCCAGTACCTCGGGTCCACTGACCCAAATTTTT. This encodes CASTSGPLTQIF.

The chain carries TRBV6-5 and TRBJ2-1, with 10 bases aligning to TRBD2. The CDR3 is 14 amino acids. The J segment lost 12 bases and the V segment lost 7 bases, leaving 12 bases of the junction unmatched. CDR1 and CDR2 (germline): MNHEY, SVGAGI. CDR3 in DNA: TGTGCCAGCACCTCTAGCGGGAGAGGTCCGGGGCAGTTCTTC. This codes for CASTSSGRGPGQFF.

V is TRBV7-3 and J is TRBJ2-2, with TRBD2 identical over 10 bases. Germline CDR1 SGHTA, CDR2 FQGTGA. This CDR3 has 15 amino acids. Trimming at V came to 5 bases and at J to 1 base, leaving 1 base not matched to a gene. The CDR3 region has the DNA TGTGCCAGCAGCCCTAGCGGGGGGAACACCGGGGAGCTGTTTTTT. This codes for CASSPSGGNTGELFF.

The CDR3 nucleotides are TGTGCCAGCAGCAGGGACAGGGTCACAGATACGCAGTATTTT. Its protein is CASSRDRVTDTQYF. The chain recombines TRBV7-9 with TRBJ2-3, with 9 bases lining up with TRBD1. The CDR3 length is 14 residues. V was pared by 5 bases and J by 2 bases, with 2 bases of the junction left unmatched. Per the germline V gene, CDR1 is SEHNR and CDR2 is FQNEAQ (reference sequence).

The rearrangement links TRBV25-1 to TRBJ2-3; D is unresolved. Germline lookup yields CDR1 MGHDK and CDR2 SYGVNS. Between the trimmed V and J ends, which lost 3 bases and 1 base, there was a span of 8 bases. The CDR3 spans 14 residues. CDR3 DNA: TGTGCCAGCAGTGAGCCGGTGGGCACAGATACGCAGTATTTT. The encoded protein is CASSEPVGTDTQYF.

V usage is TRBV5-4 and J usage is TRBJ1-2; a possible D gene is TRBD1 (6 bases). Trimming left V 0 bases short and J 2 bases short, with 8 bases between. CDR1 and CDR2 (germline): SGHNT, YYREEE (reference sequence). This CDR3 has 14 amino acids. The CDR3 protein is CASSLDRVNYGYTF. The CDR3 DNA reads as TGTGCCAGCAGCTTGGACAGGGTGAACTATGGCTACACCTTC.

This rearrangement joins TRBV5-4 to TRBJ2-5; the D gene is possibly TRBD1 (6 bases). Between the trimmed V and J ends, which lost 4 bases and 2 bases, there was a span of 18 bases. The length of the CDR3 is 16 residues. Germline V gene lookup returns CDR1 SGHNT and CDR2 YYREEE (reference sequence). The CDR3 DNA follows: TGTGCCAGCAGCCCATACAGGGAAAGTGGTCAAGAGACCCAGTACTTC. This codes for CASSPYRESGQETQYF. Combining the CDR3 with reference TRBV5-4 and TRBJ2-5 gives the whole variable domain ETGVTQSPTHLIKTRGQQVTLRCSSQSGHNTVSWYQQALGQGPQFIFQYYREEENGRGNFPPRFSGLQFPNYSSELNVNALELDDSALYLCASSPYRESGQETQYFGPGTRLLVL.

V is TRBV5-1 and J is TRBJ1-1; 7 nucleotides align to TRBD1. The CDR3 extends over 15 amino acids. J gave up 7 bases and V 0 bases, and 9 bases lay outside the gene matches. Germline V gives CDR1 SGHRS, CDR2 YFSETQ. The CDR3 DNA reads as TGCGCCAGCAGCTTGGATACAGGGGCGGTTGTTGAAGCTTTCTTT. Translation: CASSLDTGAVVEAFF. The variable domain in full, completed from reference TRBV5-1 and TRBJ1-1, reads KAGVTQTPRYLIKTRGQQVTLSCSPISGHRSVSWYQQTPGQGLQFLFEYFSETQRNKGNFPGRFSGRQFSNSRSEMNVSTLELGDSALYLCASSLDTGAVVEAFFGQGTRLTVV.

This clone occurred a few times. The CDR3 sequence: CASSQALAGHTQYF. DNA for the CDR3: TGTGCCAGCAGCCAAGCACTAGCGGGACATACGCAGTATTTT. The gene calls are TRBV14 and TRBJ2-3, with 10 bases identical to TRBD2. Germline V gene lookup returns CDR1 SGHDN and CDR2 FVKESK. Germline trimming cut 1 base from V and 7 bases from J; bases unmatched to any gene: 2. There are 14 residues in the CDR3. The variable domain in full, with the rest retrieved from reference TRBV14 and TRBJ2-3, is EAGVTQFPSHSVIEKGQTVTLRCDPISGHDNLYWYRRVMGKEIKFLLHFVKESKQDESGMPNNRFLAERTGGTYSTLKVQPAELEDSGVYFCASSQALAGHTQYFGPGTRLTVL.